The 30 T cell receptor beta chains below come from one sample, sequenced in a study of T cell responses to AZD1222 COVID-19 vaccine. The repertoire was sequenced with immunoSEQ multiplex PCR; TCRdb's copy has only in-frame clones and lacks some. This sample carries some 170,000 clones, around 90% of them seen once, and the ten largest clones take roughly 2.5%. The sequences come from peripheral blood, collected on day 0 of AZD1222 vaccination. The receptor source for this set is an adult in good health.

The chain couples TRBV6-6 to TRBJ1-2; a weak D match, TRBD1 (6 bases). The CDR3 is 16 amino acids. Germline V gives CDR1 MNHNY, CDR2 SVGAGI (reference sequence). Trimming removed 2 bases at V and 1 base at J, with 14 bases between. The CDR3 protein is CASSYGGRGGNYGYTF. For the CDR3, the DNA is TGTGCCAGCAGTTACGGGGGCAGGGGTGGTAACTATGGCTACACCTTC.

This clone has a single count. CDR3 sequence (DNA): TGTGCCACCAGCAGAGATAGGGATGAAGCTTTCTTT. This translates into CATSRDRDEAFF. The V and J genes are TRBV15 and TRBJ1-1; D call uncertain. Trimming took off 0 bases at V and 7 bases at J, with 6 bases between the two ends. CDR3 length: 12 amino acids. CDR1 is LNHNV and CDR2 is YYDKDF in the germline V gene (reference sequence).

The chain links TRBV5-1 to TRBJ1-1; 7 bases line up with TRBD1. Germline values: CDR1 SGHRS, CDR2 YFSETQ. The ends lost 5 bases at V and 4 bases at J; junction bases unmatched: 11. This CDR3 is 15 amino acids long. In DNA form, the CDR3 reads TGCGCCAGCAGGACAGGGTCGATTTTTTCCACTGAAGCTTTCTTT. Its protein product is CASRTGSIFSTEAFF.

V and J are TRBV7-6 and TRBJ1-5; 7 nucleotides match TRBD1. The CDR3 covers 17 residues. CDR1 and CDR2 from the germline V gene are SGHVS and FNYEAQ. The J segment lost 2 bases and the V segment lost 5 bases, leaving 12 bases of the junction unmatched. The CDR3 spells CASSALQGRRGNQPQHF. The CDR3 DNA is TGTGCCAGCAGCGCACTACAGGGGCGTAGGGGCAATCAGCCCCAGCATTTT. Using reference TRBV7-6 and TRBJ1-5 for the parts outside the CDR3, the full variable domain is GAGVSQSPRYKVTKRGQDVALRCDPISGHVSLYWYRQALGQGPEFLTYFNYEAQQDKSGLPNDRFSAERPEGSISTLTIQRTEQRDSAMYRCASSALQGRRGNQPQHFGDGTRLSIL.

The rearrangement uses TRBV3-1 (or the pseudogene TRBV3-2) and TRBJ2-5, with TRBD2 matching over 14 bases. The CDR3 length is 15 residues. CDR1 is LGHDT and CDR2 is YNNKEL in the germline V gene (reference sequence). Germline trimming cut 2 bases from V and 5 bases from J; bases unmatched to any gene: 1. The CDR3: CASSQRLAGGETQYF. The CDR3 DNA reads TGTGCCAGCAGCCAAAGACTAGCGGGAGGGGAGACCCAGTACTTC.

This chain links TRBV11-2 with TRBJ2-7; D gene ambiguous. V lost 2 bases and J lost 3, with 2 bases in between. Per the germline V gene, CDR1 is SGHAT and CDR2 is FQNNGV. The CDR3 length is 11 residues. The CDR3 DNA sequence: TGTGCCAGCAGCTTACTCTACGAGCAGTACTTC. This gives the protein CASSLLYEQYF.

The V call is TRBV5-5, the J call TRBJ2-2; D perhaps matches TRBD1 (6 bases). CDR1 is SGHKS, CDR2 YYEKEE, per germline (reference sequence). Trimming left V 4 bases short and J 7 bases short, with 17 bases between. CDR3 size: 15 residues. The CDR3 spells CASSIPSGVYGELFF. The CDR3 DNA reads as TGTGCCAGCAGCATCCCTTCAGGGGTTTACGGGGAGCTGTTTTTT.

This chain joins TRBV10-1 and TRBJ2-1; 10 bases agree with TRBD2. The CDR3 contains 17 residues. Germline V gene sequence: CDR1 WNHNN, CDR2 SYGVQD (reference sequence). Trimming cost V 5 bases and J 0 bases; bases outside gene matches: 7. CDR3 in amino acids: CASSTRTSGASYNEQFF. As DNA, the CDR3 is TGCGCCAGCAGTACCAGGACTAGCGGAGCCTCCTACAATGAGCAGTTCTTC.

The V call is TRBV5-1, the J call TRBJ2-3; TRBD2 might be the D (6 bases). The CDR3 has 14 amino acids. In germline, CDR1 is SGHRS, CDR2 YFSETQ. Trimming shortened V by 4 bases and J by 2 bases, and 11 bases separated the two germline ends. The CDR3 region is CASSPAGPTDTQYF. The DNA for the CDR3 is TGCGCCAGCAGCCCAGCGGGCCCCACAGATACGCAGTATTTT. Combining the CDR3 with reference TRBV5-1 and TRBJ2-3 gives the whole variable domain KAGVTQTPRYLIKTRGQQVTLSCSPISGHRSVSWYQQTPGQGLQFLFEYFSETQRNKGNFPGRFSGRQFSNSRSEMNVSTLELGDSALYLCASSPAGPTDTQYFGPGTRLTVL.

The V and J genes are TRBV7-9 and TRBJ2-7; 7 bases align to TRBD2. The CDR3 totals 15 residues. Trimming at V came to 6 bases and at J to 0 bases, leaving 8 bases not matched to a gene. Germline V gives CDR1 SEHNR, CDR2 FQNEAQ (reference sequence). This CDR3 is CASRDGASGSYEQYF. The CDR3 coding sequence is TGTGCCAGCAGGGACGGTGCTAGCGGCTCCTACGAGCAGTACTTC.

The gene calls are TRBV29-1 and TRBJ2-7; 7 bases match TRBD2. CDR1 is SQVTM, CDR2 ANQGSEA, per germline. CDR3 length equals 16 residues. V lost 4 bases and J lost 3; bases outside the gene matches: 15. The CDR3 here is CSVVVGGPALFYEQYF. The CDR3 coding sequence is TGCAGCGTTGTCGTGGGAGGGCCCGCCTTATTCTACGAGCAGTACTTC.

V is TRBV6-5 and J is TRBJ1-2; 9 bases are shared with TRBD1. Germline CDR1 and CDR2: MNHEY and SVGAGI. V dropped 5 bases and J dropped 4; count of bases not matched to a gene: 8. The CDR3 is 15 residues long. The CDR3 DNA reads as TGTGCCAGCAGTCGGGCGCCGGGACAGGGCTATGGCTACACCTTC. Translating gives CASSRAPGQGYGYTF.

V gene TRBV25-1 combines with J gene TRBJ2-1; maybe TRBD2 (6 bases). Trimming left V 6 bases short and J 2 bases short, with 11 bases between. Germline V CDR1 and CDR2: MGHDK, SYGVNS. CDR3 size: 14 residues. The CDR3 spells CASRGTETYNEQFF. CDR3 nucleotides: TGTGCCAGCAGGGGGACTGAAACCTACAATGAGCAGTTCTTC. The full variable domain, completed using reference TRBV25-1 and TRBJ2-1, is EADIYQTPRYLVIGTGKKITLECSQTMGHDKMYWYQQDPGMELHLIHYSYGVNSTEKGDLSSESTVSRIRTEHFPLTLESARPSHTSQYLCASRGTETYNEQFFGPGTRLTVL.

With regard to this clone: Other DNA sequences in the same sample also yield this CDR3. The chain has TRBV2 and TRBJ1-2; TRBD1 might be the D (5 bases). The V gene lost 2 bases and the J gene lost 0 bases, with 7 bases spanning the gap. CDR1 is SNHLY and CDR2 is FYNNEI in the germline V gene. The CDR3 covers 14 residues. The CDR3 loop is CASSERGANYGYTF. The CDR3 bases are TGTGCCAGCAGTGAACGGGGGGCTAACTATGGCTACACCTTC.

The chain has TRBV11-2 and TRBJ2-1; tentatively, D is TRBD1 (6 bases). V shed 5 bases and J shed 8 bases, with 10 bases lying between them. The CDR3 sequence is 12 residues long. Germline assignment: CDR1 SGHAT and CDR2 FQNNGV. The CDR3 here is CASSTGIYEQFF. DNA of the CDR3: TGTGCCAGCAGCACAGGGATCTATGAGCAGTTCTTC.

The gene calls are TRBV11-3 and TRBJ2-1; possibly TRBD2 for D (6 bases). The CDR3 sequence is 16 residues long. The germline gives CDR1 SGHNT, CDR2 YENEEA. V gave up 1 base and J gave up 6 bases, with 16 bases separating them. For the CDR3, the DNA is TGTGCCAGCAGCTTAGGGGTGTCAGCGGGCCTCAATGAGCAGTTCTTC. Protein: CASSLGVSAGLNEQFF.

CDR3 DNA sequence: TGTGCCAGCTCCTATGGGGCAGCCATGAACACTGAAGCTTTCTTT. Translating gives CASSYGAAMNTEAFF. The V gene is TRBV18, the J gene TRBJ1-1; perhaps TRBD1 as D (5 bases). Germline V CDR1 and CDR2: KGHSH, LQKENI. This CDR3 has 15 residues. V was pared by 6 bases and J by 0 bases, with 14 bases between.

V usage is TRBV3-1 (or the pseudogene TRBV3-2) and J usage is TRBJ2-5, with a tentative D call TRBD2 (6 bases). Germline assignment: CDR1 LGHDT and CDR2 YNNKEL (reference sequence). The V end was cut by 0 bases, the J end by 5 bases, with 19 bases between. The CDR3 spans 17 residues. The CDR3 region has the DNA TGTGCCAGCAGCCAAGAAGGCGGGGAGAGGTTGTCTGAGACCCAGTACTTC. It encodes CASSQEGGERLSETQYF.

The V and J genes are TRBV25-1 and TRBJ1-2; D is perhaps TRBD1 (6 bases). V was shortened by 1 base and J by 8 bases, with 11 bases between the two germline ends. This CDR3 is 13 amino acids long. CDR1 is MGHDK, CDR2 SYGVNS, per germline. The CDR3 loop reads CASSELSRGGYTF. CDR3 in DNA: TGTGCCAGCAGTGAATTATCCAGGGGAGGCTACACCTTC.

The sample holds a few counts of this clone. This chain links TRBV18 with TRBJ2-7; no definite D call. The CDR3 runs 14 residues. CDR1 is KGHSH, CDR2 LQKENI, per germline. V lost 6 bases and J lost 1, with 13 bases in between. The CDR3 region has the DNA TGTGCCAGCTCGCTTCGGGCAGGATCCTACGAGCAGTACTTC. Translating gives CASSLRAGSYEQYF. The entire variable domain, with the rest obtained from reference TRBV18 and TRBJ2-7, is as follows: NAGVMQNPRHLVRRRGQEARLRCSPMKGHSHVYWYRQLPEEGLKFMVYLQKENIIDESGMPKERFSAEFPKEGPSILRIQQVVRGDSAAYFCASSLRAGSYEQYFGPGTRLTVT.

The chain joins TRBV4-2 to TRBJ2-7, with TRBD2 matching over 10 bases. The CDR3 sequence is 18 residues long. J was trimmed by 1 base and V by 0 bases; bases with no gene match: 9. The germline V gene has CDR1 LGHNA and CDR2 YNFKEQ. The CDR3 is CASSQDPASGRLSYEQYF. The CDR3 coding sequence is TGTGCCAGCAGCCAAGATCCAGCTAGCGGGAGACTTTCCTACGAGCAGTACTTC.

This chain joins TRBV11-2 and TRBJ1-1, with unresolved D. The CDR3 covers 14 residues. Germline values: CDR1 SGHAT, CDR2 FQNNGV. Trimming stripped 4 bases from V and 0 bases from J, with 9 bases between. The CDR3: CASSSQTMNTEAFF. The DNA for the CDR3 is TGTGCCAGCAGCTCTCAGACTATGAACACTGAAGCTTTCTTT.

The sample holds one count of this clone. V usage is TRBV3-1 (or the pseudogene TRBV3-2) and J usage is TRBJ1-4; unclear D gene. V gave up 8 bases and J gave up 8 bases, with 18 bases separating them. The germline gives CDR1 LGHDT, CDR2 YNNKEL (reference sequence). The CDR3 length is 14 residues. The CDR3 reads CASGPRLLGEKLFF. CDR3 nucleotide sequence: TGTGCCAGCGGACCCAGGCTACTGGGAGAAAAACTGTTTTTT.

This chain uses TRBV7-6 with TRBJ1-5; possible D gene TRBD1, 6 bases. CDR3 length: 15 residues. Germline values: CDR1 SGHVS, CDR2 FNYEAQ. V was shortened by 2 bases and J by 7 bases, with 15 bases between the two germline ends. CDR3 DNA sequence: TGTGCCAGCAGCTTAATGGGGACAAGGCAGCAGCCCCAGCATTTT. Its protein product is CASSLMGTRQQPQHF.

The chain couples TRBV4-1 to TRBJ2-5; D is ambiguous. CDR1 is MGHRA, CDR2 YSYEKL, per germline. The CDR3 is made up of 13 amino acids. V lost 3 bases to trimming and J lost 5 bases, with 10 bases between them. Written as DNA, the CDR3 is TGCGCCAGCAGCCAGCTCAGATGGGAGACCCAGTACTTC. Amino acid sequence: CASSQLRWETQYF.

In this sample, this clone turned up once. The rearrangement joins TRBV3-1 (or the pseudogene TRBV3-2) to TRBJ2-3, with 11 bases that match TRBD2. The V gene end was trimmed by 4 bases and the J gene end by 0 bases; junction bases not matched to a gene: 3. This CDR3 is 16 amino acids long. From germline, CDR1 is LGHDT and CDR2 YNNKEL (reference sequence). CDR3 DNA: TGTGCCAGCAGCCCGGGACTAGCGGCTAGCACAGATACGCAGTATTTT. Translation: CASSPGLAASTDTQYF.

The chain recombines TRBV27 with TRBJ1-6; D not resolved. The CDR3 extends over 14 amino acids. The ends were cut back, 3 bases at V and 5 bases at J, with 8 bases in the middle. CDR1 MNHEY and CDR2 SMNVEV come from the germline V gene (reference sequence). The chain's CDR3 is CASSFQENNSPLHF. DNA for the CDR3: TGTGCCAGCAGTTTCCAGGAAAATAATTCACCCCTCCACTTT.

V and J are TRBV3-1 (or the pseudogene TRBV3-2) and TRBJ2-5, with 13 bases identical to TRBD2. V dropped 4 bases and J dropped 4; count of bases not matched to a gene: 12. In germline, CDR1 is LGHDT, CDR2 YNNKEL (reference sequence). The CDR3 spans 18 residues. The CDR3 DNA follows: TGTGCCAGCAGCCCTTCGCGGACTAGCGGGAGTTTCGGAGAGACCCAGTACTTC. Translated: CASSPSRTSGSFGETQYF.

This clone occurred once. The chain uses TRBV25-1 and TRBJ1-1; maybe TRBD1 (6 bases). Germline CDR1 and CDR2: MGHDK and SYGVNS. The CDR3 contains 15 residues. V lost 0 bases to trimming and J lost 8 bases, with 16 bases between them. CDR3 DNA: TGTGCCAGCAGTGAATACGCAGGGGACACCCAAGAAGCTTTCTTT. Amino acids: CASSEYAGDTQEAFF.

The J gene is TRBJ2-3, the V gene TRBV7-9; D might be TRBD1 (6 bases). V was shortened by 5 bases and J by 9 bases, with 15 bases between the two germline ends. CDR1 and CDR2 from the germline V gene are SEHNR and FQNEAQ (reference sequence). The CDR3 runs to 13 residues. CDR3 region: CASSLLPGETQYF. CDR3 sequence (DNA): TGTGCCAGCAGCCTCCTCCCAGGGGAGACGCAGTATTTT.